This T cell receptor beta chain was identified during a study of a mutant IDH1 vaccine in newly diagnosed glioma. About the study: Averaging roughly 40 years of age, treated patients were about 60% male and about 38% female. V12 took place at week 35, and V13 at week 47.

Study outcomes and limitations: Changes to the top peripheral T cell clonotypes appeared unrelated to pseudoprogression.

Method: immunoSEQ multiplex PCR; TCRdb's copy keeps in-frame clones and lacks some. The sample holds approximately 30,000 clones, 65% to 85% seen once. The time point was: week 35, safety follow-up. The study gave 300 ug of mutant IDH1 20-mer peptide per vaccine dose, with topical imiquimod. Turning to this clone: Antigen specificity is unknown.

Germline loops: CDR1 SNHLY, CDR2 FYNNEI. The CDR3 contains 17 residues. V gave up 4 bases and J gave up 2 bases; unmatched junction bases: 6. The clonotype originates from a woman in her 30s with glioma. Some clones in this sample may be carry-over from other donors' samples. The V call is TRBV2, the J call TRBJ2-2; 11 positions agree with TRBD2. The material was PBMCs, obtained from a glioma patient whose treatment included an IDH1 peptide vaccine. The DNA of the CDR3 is TGTGCCAGCAGTGTACCGGGACTAGCGGATAACACCGGGGAGCTGTTTTTT. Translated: CASSVPGLADNTGELFF.